This T cell receptor beta chain was recovered during a study of post-analysis software for immune sequencing data. Across the study: Recorded subtypes: relapsing-remitting, secondary progressive, progressive-relapsing; some patients unannotated. Study-wide results and limits: Strong co-clustering by F measure linked samples that shared a preparation batch. A significant reduction in normalized Chao1 diversity was observed in multiple sclerosis patients versus controls. Elevated frequency relative to controls characterized 4 or 5 TRBV segments in patients, TRBV5-6, TRBV5-1 and TRBV20-1 among them.

cDNA libraries of TCR beta carried unique molecular identifiers. Input of roughly 0.85 to 11 million T cells yielded around 460,000 cDNA molecules. TCRdb re-called the PCR reads through MiXCR, storing one row per CDR3 protein. Of about 500,000 distinct CDR3 sequences listed, around 40% are singletons. This CDR3 has 16 amino acids. From germline, CDR1 is DFQATT and CDR2 SNEGSKA (reference sequence). V was pared by 3 bases and J by 4 bases, with 11 bases of the junction left unmatched. This clonotype was seen more than once but under ten times. The antigen is unknown. The rearrangement joins TRBV20-1 to TRBJ2-3; 9 positions match TRBD1. The receptor's source is a girl aged 5-17 years with multiple sclerosis. The sample was blood. The CDR3 is CSASSGMGQGPDTQYF. For the CDR3, the DNA is TGCAGTGCTAGCTCGGGGATGGGACAGGGTCCAGATACGCAGTATTTT.